This record covers a single T cell receptor (beta chain). As yet, its antigen is unknown. These gene names are mouse names. Sequencing used cDNA as its template, made by extracting RNA and reverse transcribing it. Clones were read by immunoSEQ multiplex PCR, and TCRdb kept only the in-frame ones, dropping some. The sample contains under 350,000 clones, none occurring once; less than 1.5% lies in the top ten. This entry is derived from a study of CD8+ T cells in alopecia areata. At the level of the study: Donor skin was harvested from approximately 6-12-month-old C3H/HeJ mice with spontaneous alopecia and grafted onto approximately 7-11-week-old female C3H/HeJ recipients.

The sorting of pooled cutaneous lymph node cells relied on CD4, CD8alpha, NKG2D, NKG2ACE and other markers. Study results and caveats: Higher clonality was seen in lesional scalp than in normal scalp, especially in alopecia totalis/universalis.

This clonotype was obtained from a C3H/HeJ mouse with alopecia areata. Strain haplotype at MHC: H2-k. The sample was CD4+ T cells sorted from a lymph node.

CDR3 in amino acids: CASGDAWTGNTEVFF. CDR3 DNA (partial): TGTGCCAGCGGTGATGCTTGGACAGGGAACACA. This chain links TRBV13-2 with TRBJ1-1, with 7 bases that match TRBD1. The CDR3 end falls 4 residues outside the read, so it is completed with the germline J gene. The CDR3 contains 15 residues. Germline V gives CDR1 NNHNN, CDR2 SYGAGS (reference sequence). J lost 1 base, V lost 0 bases, and 3 bases had no gene match.